Below, 15 T cell receptor beta chains from the same sample are listed, as sequenced in a study of human T cells and chemical hapten exposure. Time point indicated: patch test 3, about 24 weeks after DPC sensitization. The treatment denotes: therapeutic diphenylcyclopropenone sensitization with weekly scalp DPC. TCRdb passed the RACE reads through MiXCR, listing each CDR3 protein once. The sample shows around 130,000 distinct CDR3 sequences, approximately 10% of them seen only once. The material sequenced was whole blood, taken in connection with sensitization to the hapten diphenylcyclopropenone (DPC). Receptors originate from a woman in her forties or fifties with alopecia areata. Some clones in this sample may be carry-over from other donors' samples.

This clonotype was counted at least ten times. The CDR3 here is CASSHYGTPQETQYF. The CDR3 DNA reads as TGCGCCAGCAGCCATTACGGGACACCTCAAGAGACCCAGTACTTC. The chain combines TRBV5-1 with TRBJ2-5; tentatively, D is TRBD1 (6 bases). V was clipped by 4 bases and J by 2 bases, with 15 bases between them. From germline, CDR1 is SGHRS and CDR2 YFSETQ. CDR3 length: 15 amino acids.

This chain connects TRBV13 to TRBJ1-1, with 7 bases matching TRBD1. This CDR3 is built from 14 residues. J gave up 5 bases and V 5 bases, and 8 bases lay outside the gene matches. Germline lookup yields CDR1 PRHDT and CDR2 FYEKMQ (reference sequence). The CDR3 protein is CASSPLEGATEAFF. CDR3 nucleotides: TGTGCCAGCAGCCCCCTAGAGGGGGCGACTGAAGCTTTCTTT. The whole variable domain, filled in from reference TRBV13 and TRBJ1-1, reads AAGVIQSPRHLIKEKRETATLKCYPIPRHDTVYWYQQGPGQDPQFLISFYEKMQSDKGSIPDRFSAQQFSDYHSELNMSSLELGDSALYFCASSPLEGATEAFFGQGTRLTVV.

This clonotype was detected ten times or more. The genes are TRBV28 and TRBJ2-3; 16 bases agree with TRBD2. The ends lost 10 bases at V and 5 bases at J; junction bases unmatched: 12. This CDR3 region has 17 residues. CDR1 and CDR2 (germline): MDHEN, SYDVKM. Here the CDR3 reads CATGTSGRATWIDTQYF. CDR3 nucleotides: TGTGCCACCGGGACTAGCGGGAGGGCCACTTGGATAGATACGCAGTATTTT.

This clonotype was observed at least ten times. The gene calls are TRBV6-1 and TRBJ2-7, with TRBD1 as a possible D gene (5 bases). CDR1 and CDR2 from the germline V gene are MNHNS and SASEGT. V was pared by 4 bases and J by 0 bases, with 13 bases between. This CDR3 has 15 amino acids. The CDR3 coding sequence is TGTGCCAGCAGTGCAATTGGCAGGGCCTCCTACGAGCAGTACTTC. Its translation: CASSAIGRASYEQYF.

The chain combines TRBV13 with TRBJ1-5, with D unclear. This CDR3 has 14 residues. The V gene's germline CDR1 is PRHDT and CDR2 FYEKMQ (reference sequence). V was shortened by 4 bases and J by 6 bases, with 13 bases between the two germline ends. The CDR3 loop is CASSSTALGQPQHF. In nucleotides, the CDR3 is TGTGCCAGCAGCTCTACGGCCCTCGGTCAGCCCCAGCATTTT.

This clonotype was observed many times. The chain joins TRBV28 to TRBJ2-1; D is undetermined. The germline V and J ends were trimmed by 1 base and 8 bases, with 21 bases remaining between them. CDR1 is MDHEN and CDR2 is SYDVKM in the germline V gene. This CDR3 spans 17 amino acids. CDR3 sequence reads: CASSLSDGRTELDEQFF. The CDR3 DNA sequence: TGTGCCAGCAGTTTATCTGATGGCAGGACCGAATTGGATGAGCAGTTCTTC.

Notes on this clonotype: Being one base from a much bigger clone, this may be a read error. The chain employs TRBV6-5 and TRBJ2-5; D might be TRBD2 (6 bases). V lost 5 bases to trimming and J lost 1 base, with 14 bases between them. The CDR3 is made up of 15 amino acids. Germline CDR1 is MNHEY and CDR2 is SVGAGI. The CDR3 coding sequence is TGTGCCAGCAGTCAGTCCCCCGGGGGCCAAGAGACCCAGTACTTC. Its translation: CASSQSPGGQETQYF.

This clonotype was recorded many times. V usage is TRBV28 and J usage is TRBJ2-1; a possible D gene is TRBD2 (6 bases). Trimming removed 6 bases at V and 4 bases at J, with 13 bases between. The CDR3 is made up of 14 amino acids. Germline CDR1 reads MDHEN; CDR2 reads SYDVKM. CDR3 region: CASRILAEYNEQFF. CDR3 in DNA: TGTGCCAGCAGAATACTAGCCGAGTACAATGAGCAGTTCTTC.

The chain is built from TRBV24-1 and TRBJ2-3; D ambiguous. V was trimmed by 8 bases and J by 0 bases, leaving 5 bases between them. This CDR3 contains 12 residues. Germline CDR1 reads KGHDR; CDR2 reads SFDVKD. The CDR3 sequence is CATTVSTDTQYF. CDR3 DNA: TGTGCCACCACCGTCAGCACAGATACGCAGTATTTT.

This chain connects TRBV19 to TRBJ2-1; TRBD2 aligns across 10 bases. This CDR3 has 19 residues. The germline V gene encodes CDR1 LNHDA and CDR2 SQIVND (reference sequence). V lost 5 bases and J lost 8; bases outside the gene matches: 21. The CDR3 protein is CASSPTPSEPSGSLDEQFF. DNA for the CDR3: TGTGCCAGTAGTCCTACCCCCTCGGAGCCTAGCGGGAGTCTGGATGAGCAGTTCTTC.

This clonotype occurred a few times. The J gene is TRBJ1-3, the V gene TRBV27; D ambiguous. Germline assignment: CDR1 MNHEY and CDR2 SMNVEV (reference sequence). With 5 bases removed from V and 1 base from J, the gap between germline ends came to 12 bases. CDR3 length: 15 residues. In DNA, the CDR3 is TGTGCCAGCAGTCCGTCGGCAGCTTCTGGAAACACCATATATTTT. The encoded protein is CASSPSAASGNTIYF.

This clonotype was counted only a few times. This chain uses TRBV7-9 with TRBJ1-2, with D perhaps matching TRBD1 (6 bases). Trimming removed 4 bases from V and 7 bases from J, with 13 bases in between. Germline V lookup: CDR1 SEHNR, CDR2 FQNEAQ (reference sequence). There are 13 residues in the CDR3. The CDR3, as DNA: TGTGCCAGCAGCTCCTCAGGGGCTCCTGGCTACACCTTC. Encoded protein: CASSSSGAPGYTF.

Regarding this clonotype: A much larger clone lies one base from this, so it may be a read error. The chain has TRBV20-1 and TRBJ2-1; the match to TRBD2 covers 9 bases. This CDR3 spans 13 amino acids. CDR1 and CDR2 (germline): DFQATT, SNEGSKA (reference sequence). The CDR3 nucleotides read TGCAGGGCCGGGACTAGCACATACAATGAGCAGTTCTTC. Translation: CRAGTSTYNEQFF.

V gene TRBV7-6 combines with J gene TRBJ2-3; 10 positions match TRBD2. The length of the CDR3 is 18 residues. With V trimmed by 5 bases and J by 0 bases, 11 bases remained unmatched. The germline V gene has CDR1 SGHVS and CDR2 FNYEAQ. In DNA, the CDR3 is TGTGCCAGCAGCCTCACGGGACTAGCGCGTTCTAGCACAGATACGCAGTATTTT. Amino acids: CASSLTGLARSSTDTQYF.

This clonotype was observed at least ten times. This chain connects TRBV30 to TRBJ2-3; D is perhaps TRBD1 (6 bases). The CDR3 runs to 13 residues. The V gene lost 3 bases and the J gene lost 2 bases, with 9 bases spanning the gap. The germline V gene has CDR1 GTSNPN and CDR2 SVGIG (reference sequence). CDR3: CAWSWDNTDTQYF. CDR3 DNA sequence: TGTGCCTGGAGCTGGGACAACACAGATACGCAGTATTTT.